A single TCR beta chain is shown here with its context. The data are from a study of blood T cell repertoires in COVID-19. About the research overall: Specimens from acute and convalescent COVID-19 originated in the United States, Italy and Spain. T cells, B-cell-depleted T cells, or PBMCs supplied cDNA or gDNA.

Authors' analysis steps: Amplification of reference gene primers was used by the study to estimate nucleated cell counts. Generated by immunoSEQ multiplex PCR, the TCRdb table keeps only in-frame clones and is missing some. D and trimming come from the DNA, and the V and J calls and clone size come from that table. The table records 65,000 to 90,000 clones, approximately 85% of them present only once. Germline V gene data show CDR1 as KGHSH and CDR2 as LQKENI. The CDR3 contains 14 residues. The V end was cut by 2 bases, the J end by 1 base, with 8 bases between. This receptor was identified in a human donor in a cohort sampled during active COVID-19. V gene TRBV18 combines with J gene TRBJ1-1; D is possibly TRBD1 (6 bases). Source material: peripheral blood. In DNA, the CDR3 is TGTGCCAGCTCACCAGTGGGACAGAACACTGAAGCTTTCTTT. Its translation is CASSPVGQNTEAFF.